The T cell receptor beta chain described here comes from a study of beta chain features in type 1 diabetes. General study points: Whatever favoring of shorter templates PCR might show would apply equally to patients and controls. Shortening of TCRB CDR3s, moderate but significant, appeared in all four CD4+ subsets of Type 1 diabetes patients. Using cDNA template may skew counts toward highly expressing activated cells.

Worth noting for this clone: Its antigen is unidentified.

As every portion of the isolated RNA was reverse transcribed, the sequencing read expressed TCRB transcripts. Sequenced by immunoSEQ multiplex PCR; TCRdb stores in-frame clones only, minus some. The profile shows nearly 700,000 clones, around an eighth of them singletons. Germline-derived CDR1 and CDR2 are GTSNPN and SVGIG (reference sequence). CDR3 length: 14 amino acids. V lost 2 bases, J lost 4 bases, and 14 bases lay in between. Via CD45RO/CCR7/CD25/CD127/CD95/CD27, cells of the CD4+ naive, central memory, regulatory and stem cell-like memory subsets were sorted. This clonotype originated in a man between 18 and 29 years old with type 1 diabetes. Sequenced input: naive CD4+ T cells from blood. This chain uses TRBV30 with TRBJ2-5; D possibly corresponds to TRBD2 (5 bases). CDR3 nucleotide sequence: TGTGCCTGGAGTCCAGGACCCGAGGGAGAGACCCAGTACTTC. Translation gives CAWSPGPEGETQYF.